The entry below gives a single T cell receptor (beta chain) sequence along with its context. The V and J ends lost 5 bases and 4 bases, in that order; junction bases with no gene match: 8. The CDR3 length is 15 residues. Germline values: CDR1 SGHDT, CDR2 YYEEEE. The record originates from a study of blood T cell repertoires in COVID-19. The overall study: PBMCs, B-cell-depleted T cells, or T cells provided the cDNA or gDNA that made up the material.

Profiled with immunoSEQ multiplex PCR; TCRdb holds only in-frame clones, not every one. This sample carries under 150,000 clones, roughly four fifths of them seen once, and the ten largest clones take around 4%. This TCR was sampled from a woman aged 60 to 75 with acute or convalescent COVID-19. Sequenced material: peripheral blood. The chain joins TRBV5-6 to TRBJ2-7; 11 bases agree with TRBD1. CDR3 region: CASRQAGTGGYEQYF. The CDR3 DNA reads as TGTGCCAGCAGGCAAGCCGGGACAGGGGGATACGAGCAGTACTTC. The full variable domain, its missing parts supplied by reference TRBV5-6 and TRBJ2-7, is DAGVTQSPTHLIKTRGQQVTLRCSPKSGHDTVSWYQQALGQGPQFIFQYYEEEERQRGNFPDRFSGHQFPNYSSELNVNALLLGDSALYLCASRQAGTGGYEQYFGPGTRLTVT.